The 18 T cell receptor beta chains listed next were all sequenced from one sample in a study of molecular identifiers for immune sequencing clone quantification. TCRdb reanalysed the PCR reads using MiXCR and keeps one entry per CDR3 protein. The data contain approximately 680,000 distinct CDR3 sequences, over 25% of them seen just once; the ten biggest clones take up 0.7% to 0.95%. The sequencing input was naive CD8+ T cells from blood, with Jurkat cell RNA spiked in. Subset reported: FACS-sorted CD8+CD4-CCR7+CD45RA+ naive T cells. These receptor sequences come from a human donor in good health. Some libraries in this study had Jurkat cell RNA spiked in.

This clonotype was counted ten times or more. The chain has TRBV28 and TRBJ1-5, with 8 bases fitting TRBD1. The CDR3 is 13 residues long. CDR1 is MDHEN and CDR2 is SYDVKM in the germline V gene. J lost 6 bases, V lost 6 bases, and 4 bases had no gene match. The CDR3 DNA is TGTGCCAGCAGGAGACAGGGGTTTCAGCCCCAGCATTTT. It is translated as CASRRQGFQPQHF.

The chain links TRBV19 to TRBJ2-3; no clear D. Trimming shortened V by 3 bases and J by 4 bases, and 8 bases separated the two germline ends. The CDR3 extends over 13 amino acids. Germline-derived CDR1 and CDR2 are LNHDA and SQIVND (reference sequence). The CDR3 reads CASSIGVADTQYF. In DNA, the CDR3 is TGTGCCAGTAGTATTGGGGTCGCAGATACGCAGTATTTT.

This clonotype has at least ten counts. The gene calls are TRBV29-1 and TRBJ2-7; the D gene is possibly TRBD1 (5 bases). The CDR3 spans 11 residues. V was shortened by 8 bases and J by 3 bases, with 11 bases between the two germline ends. The germline V gene encodes CDR1 SQVTM and CDR2 ANQGSEA. The CDR3 nucleotides are TGCAGCTTTCGACAGTACTACGAGCAGTACTTC. This codes for CSFRQYYEQYF.

The chain employs TRBV7-9 and TRBJ1-2; the D gene is possibly TRBD1 (5 bases). This CDR3 has 13 residues. The V and J ends lost 4 bases and 4 bases respectively, with 10 bases between them. Germline loops: CDR1 SEHNR, CDR2 FQNEAQ (reference sequence). The DNA of the CDR3 is TGTGCCAGCAGCTACTCTAGGGGCTATGGCTACACCTTC. Its protein is CASSYSRGYGYTF.

This clonotype has just a few counts. One end of the junction does not line up with germline, which may come from a read error. CDR3: CASSISGSYTDTLYF. In DNA form, the CDR3 reads TGTGCCAGCAGCATTAGCGGATCCTACACAGATACGCTGTATTTT. V is TRBV9 and J is TRBJ2-3; a possible D gene is TRBD2 (6 bases). The CDR3 runs to 15 residues. CDR1 is SGDLS and CDR2 is YYNGEE in the germline V gene. Complete variable domain (other parts from reference TRBV9 and TRBJ2-3): DSGVTQTPKHLITATGQRVTLRCSPRSGDLSVYWYQQSLDQGLQFLIQYYNGEERAKGNILERFSAQQFPDLHSELNLSSLELGDSALYFCASSISGSYTDTLYFGPGTRLTVL.

This clonotype was recorded many times. The V gene is TRBV29-1, the J gene TRBJ2-1; TRBD1 matches at 8 bases. CDR1 SQVTM and CDR2 ANQGSEA come from the germline V gene. Germline trimming cut 4 bases from V and 4 bases from J; bases unmatched to any gene: 18. The CDR3 consists of 18 residues. The CDR3, as DNA: TGCAGCGTTGGAGGGGCTATTACGGGACAGGAAATATACAATGAGCAGTTCTTC. Protein product: CSVGGAITGQEIYNEQFF.

There are many counts of this clonotype. The chain links TRBV24-1 to TRBJ1-1, with a possible D match to TRBD1 (6 bases). V was trimmed by 9 bases and J by 4 bases, leaving 14 bases between them. Germline CDR1 KGHDR, CDR2 SFDVKD. The CDR3 is 13 amino acids. CDR3 nucleotide sequence: TGTGCCACCCAATGGGGGCAACGCACTGAAGCTTTCTTT. Protein: CATQWGQRTEAFF.

The chain carries TRBV19 and TRBJ2-1, with 8 bases lining up with TRBD2. Germline loops: CDR1 LNHDA, CDR2 SQIVND (reference sequence). CDR3 size: 18 residues. V lost 8 bases and J lost 12; bases outside the gene matches: 27. The CDR3 reads CASLGTSGTKAGVPGQFF. CDR3 bases: TGTGCCAGTTTAGGTACCTCTGGGACTAAAGCGGGGGTCCCGGGGCAGTTCTTC.

The table lists this clonotype with many counts. The V gene is TRBV19, the J gene TRBJ1-5; D uncertain. The V end lost 1 base, the J end lost 8 bases, and 6 bases lay between the germline ends. Germline CDR1 and CDR2: LNHDA and SQIVND (reference sequence). The CDR3 is 12 amino acids. The CDR3 DNA reads TGTGCCAGTAGTATAGCCGCCGAGCCCCAGCATTTT. It is translated as CASSIAAEPQHF.

This clonotype was recorded at least ten times. The V call is TRBV7-9, the J call TRBJ2-7; 7 bases fit TRBD1. From germline, CDR1 is SEHNR and CDR2 FQNEAQ (reference sequence). The CDR3 runs to 14 residues. V lost 5 bases, J lost 2 bases, and 6 bases stayed unmatched. The CDR3 DNA is TGTGCCAGCAGCCAACGGGACAGTCCCTACGAGCAGTACTTC. Protein sequence: CASSQRDSPYEQYF.

Comment on this clonotype: The junction departs from germline at one end; a sequencing error may be responsible. The CDR3 is CASSPRTGAGETRYF. CDR3 DNA sequence: TGTGCCAGCAGCCCCAGGACAGGGGCTGGGGAGACCCGGTACTTC. The chain couples TRBV7-6 to TRBJ2-5; 9 positions match TRBD1. This CDR3 comprises 15 residues. Germline V gives CDR1 SGHVS, CDR2 FNYEAQ.

About this clonotype: The junction does not match germline at one end; this may be a read error. The chain joins TRBV7-2 to TRBJ2-7, with D tentatively TRBD2 (6 bases). The V gene's germline CDR1 is SGHTA and CDR2 FQGNSA. CDR3 size: 14 residues. The CDR3 DNA follows: TGTGCCAGCAGCCCGGGAGAACGCAGATACGCGCAGTACTTC. Its protein is CASSPGERRYAQYF.

This clonotype was counted many times. The V gene is TRBV6-1, the J gene TRBJ2-4; D gene uncertain. Germline V gene data show CDR1 as MNHNS and CDR2 as SASEGT. The CDR3 totals 16 residues. V gave up 6 bases and J gave up 8 bases, with 23 bases separating them. In nucleotides, the CDR3 is TGTGCCAGCAGCCTCCCCCTAGGACGCTCCCTGGACATTCAGTACTTC. Its translation: CASSLPLGRSLDIQYF.

The gene calls are TRBV4-1 and TRBJ2-7, with a tentative D call TRBD1 (5 bases). The CDR3 length is 14 residues. The ends were cut back, 1 base at V and 3 bases at J, with 10 bases in the middle. Germline CDR1 MGHRA, CDR2 YSYEKL. Written as DNA, the CDR3 is TGCGCCAGCAGCCAAGTTTCCAGGGACTACGAGCAGTACTTC. Its translation is CASSQVSRDYEQYF.

Of note for this clonotype: This may come from a read error, since a much larger clone is one base off. The V call is TRBV6-1, the J call TRBJ2-7, with D perhaps TRBD1 or TRBD2 (5 bases each). The CDR3 consists of 14 residues. Germline CDR1 MNHNS, CDR2 SASEGT. V was pared by 5 bases and J by 3 bases, with 14 bases between. The CDR3 spells CASSLSEGNYEQYF. The CDR3 DNA reads TGTGCCAGCAGTCTAAGCGAGGGGAACTACGAGCAGTACTTC.

On this clonotype itself: A read error is possible here, since a much larger clone lies one base away. V usage is TRBV6-6 and J usage is TRBJ2-7; 7 bases map to TRBD2. This CDR3 is 13 amino acids long. With V trimmed by 11 bases and J by 4 bases, 11 bases remained unmatched. CDR1 and CDR2 (germline): MNHNY, SVGAGI (reference sequence). CDR3 protein: CAGSGTTAYEQYF. In DNA, the CDR3 is TGTGCCGGTTCCGGGACTACCGCTTACGAGCAGTACTTC.

This clonotype was observed at least ten times. The J gene is TRBJ2-6, the V gene TRBV7-6, with TRBD1 identical over 8 bases. Germline V gene data show CDR1 as SGHVS and CDR2 as FNYEAQ. The CDR3 is 17 amino acids. With V trimmed by 3 bases and J by 2 bases, 6 bases remained unmatched. For the CDR3, the DNA is TGTGCCAGCAGCTTTAGCCCGGACAGGGCTGGGGCCAACGTCCTGACTTTC. This encodes CASSFSPDRAGANVLTF.

With respect to this clonotype: Given a much more abundant clone one base away, this may be a read error. V gene TRBV5-1 combines with J gene TRBJ1-1, with 7 bases identical to TRBD1. The germline V gene has CDR1 SGHRS and CDR2 YFSETQ. The CDR3 is 15 residues long. This chain's CDR3 is CASSWIQGQNTGAFF. CDR3 DNA sequence: TGCGCCAGCAGCTGGATACAGGGGCAGAACACTGGAGCTTTCTTT. The variable domain in full, completed from reference TRBV5-1 and TRBJ1-1, reads KAGVTQTPRYLIKTRGQQVTLSCSPISGHRSVSWYQQTPGQGLQFLFEYFSETQRNKGNFPGRFSGRQFSNSRSEMNVSTLELGDSALYLCASSWIQGQNTGAFFGQGTRLTVV.